These 11 T cell receptor beta chains were sequenced from one sample in a study of shared clonotypes between healthy human individuals. Clones were read by immunoSEQ multiplex PCR, and TCRdb kept only the in-frame ones, dropping some. The sample carries under 150,000 clones, around two thirds recorded once. The specimen was memory CD8+ T cells sorted from blood. The subset here: CD45RO+ cells pooled with CCR7-negative TemRA cells. The receptors derive from a woman aged 25-40 years in good health.

The chain has TRBV11-2 and TRBJ2-2, with 10 bases matching TRBD1. The CDR3 covers 16 residues. Germline CDR1 and CDR2: SGHAT and FQNNGV. The V and J ends lost 4 bases and 3 bases, in that order; junction bases with no gene match: 5. The CDR3 sequence: CASSSWGTGDTGELFF. CDR3 sequence (DNA): TGTGCCAGCAGCTCCTGGGGGACAGGGGACACCGGGGAGCTGTTTTTT.

V gene TRBV28 combines with J gene TRBJ2-5, with TRBD2 matching 8 bases. Germline assignment: CDR1 MDHEN and CDR2 SYDVKM. This CDR3 has 14 amino acids. After removal of 5 bases from V and 4 bases from J, the junction contained 6 bases not matched to a gene. CDR3 in amino acids: CASSAAGGGETQYF. As DNA, the CDR3 is TGTGCCAGCAGTGCCGCGGGAGGAGGAGAGACCCAGTACTTC.

This clone was detected ten times or more. The chain employs TRBV28 and TRBJ2-1, with 8 bases that match TRBD2. CDR1 is MDHEN, CDR2 SYDVKM, per germline. The CDR3 has 14 residues. V shed 7 bases, J shed 6 bases, and the junction held 8 bases outside the gene matches. This CDR3 reads CASNQAGAGNEQFF. The CDR3 DNA reads TGTGCCAGCAACCAAGCGGGAGCCGGCAATGAGCAGTTCTTC.

This rearrangement joins TRBV6-6 to TRBJ1-1; TRBD1 agrees at 12 bases. V lost 8 bases, J lost 5 bases, and 9 bases stayed unmatched. Germline V gene data show CDR1 as MNHNY and CDR2 as SVGAGI (reference sequence). CDR3 length equals 15 residues. CDR3 protein: CASHTGTGGLTEAFF. In DNA, the CDR3 is TGTGCCAGCCACACAGGGACAGGGGGCCTGACTGAAGCTTTCTTT.

V gene TRBV30 combines with J gene TRBJ2-6; no firm D call. Germline V gene sequence: CDR1 GTSNPN, CDR2 SVGIG (reference sequence). V was shortened by 2 bases and J by 4 bases, with 6 bases between the two germline ends. This CDR3 is 13 amino acids long. The CDR3 loop is CAWSPTGANVLTF. The CDR3 bases are TGTGCCTGGAGTCCGACCGGGGCCAACGTCCTGACTTTC. The whole variable domain, filled in from reference TRBV30 and TRBJ2-6, reads SQTIHQWPATLVQPVGSPLSLECTVEGTSNPNLYWYRQAAGRGLQLLFYSVGIGQISSEVPQNLSASRPQDRQFILSSKKLLLSDSGFYLCAWSPTGANVLTFGAGSRLTVL.

V gene TRBV19 combines with J gene TRBJ2-5; no clear D. Trimming shortened V by 5 bases and J by 1 base, and 8 bases separated the two germline ends. Germline CDR1 LNHDA, CDR2 SQIVND (reference sequence). The CDR3 is made up of 13 amino acids. CDR3 in amino acids: CASSQALQETQYF. The DNA for the CDR3 is TGTGCCAGTAGTCAGGCCCTCCAAGAGACCCAGTACTTC.

The chain recombines TRBV5-1 with TRBJ2-2; D remains unclear. The germline V gene has CDR1 SGHRS and CDR2 YFSETQ. The CDR3 loop spans 18 amino acids. V was trimmed by 0 bases and J by 6 bases, leaving 21 bases between them. The CDR3 sequence is CASSLERPQRKAAGELFF. The CDR3, as DNA: TGCGCCAGCAGCTTGGAGCGTCCCCAGCGCAAGGCCGCCGGGGAGCTGTTTTTT.

The chain has TRBV25-1 and TRBJ2-7; D tentatively reads TRBD1 or TRBD2 (5 bases each). The V end was cut by 5 bases, the J end by 0 bases, with 14 bases between. CDR3 size: 15 residues. Germline values: CDR1 MGHDK, CDR2 SYGVNS. The CDR3 reads CASSWRNDSSYEQYF. The CDR3 bases are TGTGCCAGCAGTTGGAGGAATGACAGCTCCTACGAGCAGTACTTC.

CDR3 residues: CASRSDRNTDTQYF. The CDR3 DNA sequence: TGTGCCAGCAGATCCGACAGGAACACAGATACGCAGTATTTT. V usage is TRBV6-1 and J usage is TRBJ2-3; the D gene is possibly TRBD1 (6 bases). The CDR3 runs 14 residues. CDR1 and CDR2 (germline): MNHNS, SASEGT. Trimming shortened V by 6 bases and J by 2 bases, and 12 bases separated the two germline ends.

Remarks on this clone: Other DNA variants within this sample encode the same CDR3. The chain links TRBV5-1 to TRBJ2-1; TRBD2 is a possible D gene (6 bases). The CDR3 contains 15 residues. Between the trimmed V and J ends, which lost 1 base and 3 bases, there was a span of 11 bases. CDR1 is SGHRS and CDR2 is YFSETQ in the germline V gene. CDR3 residues: CASSLSSGGYNEQFF. CDR3 in DNA: TGCGCCAGCAGCTTGAGTAGCGGAGGCTACAATGAGCAGTTCTTC.

The J gene is TRBJ1-3, the V gene TRBV4-2, with D perhaps matching TRBD1 (5 bases). Trimming shortened V by 4 bases and J by 2 bases, and 18 bases separated the two germline ends. The germline V gene has CDR1 LGHNA and CDR2 YNFKEQ. This CDR3 comprises 17 residues. The chain's CDR3 is CASSRPGLREAGNTIYF. CDR3 nucleotides: TGTGCCAGCAGCCGCCCAGGGCTCAGGGAAGCTGGAAACACCATATATTTT.